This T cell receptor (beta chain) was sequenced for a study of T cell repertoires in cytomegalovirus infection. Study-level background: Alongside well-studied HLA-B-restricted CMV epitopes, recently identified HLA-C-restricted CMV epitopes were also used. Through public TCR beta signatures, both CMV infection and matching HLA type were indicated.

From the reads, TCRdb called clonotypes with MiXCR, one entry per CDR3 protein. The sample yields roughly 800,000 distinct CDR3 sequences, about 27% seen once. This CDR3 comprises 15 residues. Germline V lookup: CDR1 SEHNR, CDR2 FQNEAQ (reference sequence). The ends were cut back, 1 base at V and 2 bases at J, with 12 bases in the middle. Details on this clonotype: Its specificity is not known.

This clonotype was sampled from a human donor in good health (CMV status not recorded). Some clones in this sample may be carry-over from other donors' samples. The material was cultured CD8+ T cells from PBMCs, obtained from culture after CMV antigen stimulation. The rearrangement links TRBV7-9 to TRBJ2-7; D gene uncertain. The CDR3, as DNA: TGTGCCAGCAGCTTAGTCGGGCGCAGAACCTACGAGCAGTACTTC. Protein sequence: CASSLVGRRTYEQYF.